This record concerns one T cell receptor (beta chain) sequence. The data derive from a study of blood T cell repertoires in COVID-19. Overall study context: From the United States, Italy and Spain came samples of acute and convalescent COVID-19. From T cells, B-cell-depleted T cells, or PBMCs came the material, which was cDNA or gDNA.

Authors' analysis steps: Using reference gene primer amplification, nucleated cell counts were estimated. Clones were read by immunoSEQ multiplex PCR, and TCRdb kept only the in-frame ones, dropping some. Clonal size and the V and J genes are those of that table, whereas D and trimming came from the DNA. This sample has around 46,000 clones, with 70% to 90% found just once. Per the germline V gene, CDR1 is LGHNA and CDR2 is YNFKEQ. The length of the CDR3 is 16 residues. Germline trimming cut 0 bases from V and 3 bases from J; bases unmatched to any gene: 2. The source is an elderly woman with COVID-19, enrolled during active disease. The specimen sequenced was peripheral blood. J is TRBJ2-7 and V is TRBV4-2; 13 bases map to TRBD2. CDR3: CASSQDGTSGIYEQYF. CDR3 sequence (DNA): TGTGCCAGCAGCCAAGATGGGACTAGCGGGATCTACGAGCAGTACTTC.